This TCR beta chain was observed in a study of OX40 agonist ivuxolimab in advanced cancers. Individuals having autoimmune disease history or systemic immunosuppression were not enrolled. The germline CDR1 and CDR2 sequences are SGDLS and YYNGEE. The CDR3 is 15 residues long. Losses at the gene ends were 0 bases for V and 7 bases for J; bases not matched to a gene: 4. This clone is a singleton in its sample. TCRdb keeps only in-frame clones here, not all; method: immunoSEQ multiplex PCR. Of some 10,000 clones listed, approximately 86% are singletons. The receptor's source is an adult with an advanced solid tumor such as melanoma, head and neck, liver or kidney cancer. Specimen: CD4+ or CD8+ T cells sorted from blood, collected in a trial of the OX40 agonist ivuxolimab. The J gene is TRBJ1-4, the V gene TRBV9; 9 bases are a match to TRBD1. In DNA form, the CDR3 reads TGTGCCAGCAGCGTAGCCGGGACAGGGATTGAAAAACTGTTTTTT. Its protein product is CASSVAGTGIEKLFF.